The text below deals with one TCR beta chain. The antigen remains unidentified. The entry originates in a study of cytomegalovirus exposure and HLA in healthy donors. Study-wide results and limits: The study designated 164 TCR beta chains cytomegalovirus-associated.

This CDR3 comprises 15 residues. Trimming cost V 5 bases and J 6 bases; bases outside gene matches: 10. Looked up from germline, CDR1 is LNHDA and CDR2 is SQIVND (reference sequence). The primer mix had 60 Vbeta and 13 Jbeta primers. Sequencing was performed with immunoSEQ multiplex PCR; in TCRdb, only in-frame clones are kept and a portion is missing. This listing includes fewer than 200,000 clones. The chain joins TRBV19 to TRBJ1-3; 7 bases are shared with TRBD1. The receptor was isolated from a woman aged 60-75 years in good health and CMV-seronegative. The sequencing sample was made of PBMCs. The chain's CDR3 is CASSPGTAGVNTIYF. The CDR3 DNA reads TGTGCCAGTAGTCCCGGGACAGCAGGTGTAAACACCATATATTTT.